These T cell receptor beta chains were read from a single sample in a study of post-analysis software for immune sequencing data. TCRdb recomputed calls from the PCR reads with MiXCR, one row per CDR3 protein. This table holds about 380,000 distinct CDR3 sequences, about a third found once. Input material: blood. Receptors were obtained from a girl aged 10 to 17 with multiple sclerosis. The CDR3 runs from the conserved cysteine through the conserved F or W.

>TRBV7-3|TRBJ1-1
CASSLTMGSTEAFF
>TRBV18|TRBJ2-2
CASSPLYGENTGELFF
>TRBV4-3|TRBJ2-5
CASSQRLAGKGETQYF
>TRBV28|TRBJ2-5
CASSGLPETQYF
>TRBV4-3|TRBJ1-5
CASSRGPFNQPQHF
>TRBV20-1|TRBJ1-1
CSARGWEIAEAFF
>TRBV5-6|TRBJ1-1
CASSPYADQGAEAFF
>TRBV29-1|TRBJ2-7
CSVGNGPEWLAVSYEQYF
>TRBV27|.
CASSSPSPSREQYF
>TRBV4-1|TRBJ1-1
CASSQDRMDLNTEAFF
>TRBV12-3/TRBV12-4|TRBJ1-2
CASSLTNSRSGGYTF
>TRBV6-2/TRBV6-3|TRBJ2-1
CASTPVRTSGGGGSYNEQFF
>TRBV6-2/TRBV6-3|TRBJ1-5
CASRAQTYYSNQPQHF
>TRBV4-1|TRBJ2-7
CASSQYYGRSSYEQYF
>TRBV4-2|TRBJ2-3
CASSQEYTDTQYF
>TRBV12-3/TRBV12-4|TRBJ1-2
CASTPRDSGYTF
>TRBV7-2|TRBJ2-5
CASRPAVAGGEETQYF
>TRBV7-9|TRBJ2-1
CASSLTGRAYNEQFF